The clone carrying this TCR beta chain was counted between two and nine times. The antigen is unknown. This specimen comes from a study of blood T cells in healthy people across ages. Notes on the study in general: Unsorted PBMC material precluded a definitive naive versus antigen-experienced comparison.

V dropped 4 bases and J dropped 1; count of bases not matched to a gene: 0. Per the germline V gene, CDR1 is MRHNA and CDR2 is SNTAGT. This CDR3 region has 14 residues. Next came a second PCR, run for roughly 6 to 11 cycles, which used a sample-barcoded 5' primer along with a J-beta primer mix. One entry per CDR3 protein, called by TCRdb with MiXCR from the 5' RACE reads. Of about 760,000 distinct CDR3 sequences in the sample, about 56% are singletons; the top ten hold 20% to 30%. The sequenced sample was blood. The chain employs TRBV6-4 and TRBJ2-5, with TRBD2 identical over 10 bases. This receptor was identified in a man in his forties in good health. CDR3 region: CASSASGGQETQYF. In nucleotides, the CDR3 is TGTGCCAGCAGTGCTAGCGGGGGCCAAGAGACCCAGTACTTC.